The 3 T cell receptor beta chains in this list originate from one sample, sequenced in a study of cytomegalovirus exposure and HLA in healthy donors. The assay was immunoSEQ multiplex PCR, and TCRdb's table has in-frame clones only and misses some. This sample has approximately 98,000 clones, with about 94% found just once. Sequences were obtained from PBMCs. The receptors originated from a woman in her late teens or twenties in good health and CMV-seronegative.

The chain has TRBV10-2 and TRBJ1-2, with D perhaps matching TRBD1 (5 bases). This CDR3 has 10 residues. Germline assignment: CDR1 WSHSY and CDR2 SAAADI. Deletions cut 9 bases from V and 5 bases from J, with 7 bases between. The CDR3 sequence is CASRQYGYTF. The CDR3 DNA is TGCGCCAGTCGACAGTATGGCTACACCTTC.

The chain combines TRBV6-1 with TRBJ1-1; TRBD1 aligns across 12 bases. This CDR3 comprises 19 residues. Germline V gene lookup returns CDR1 MNHNS and CDR2 SASEGT. The V and J ends lost 4 bases and 0 bases, in that order; junction bases with no gene match: 12. The CDR3 coding sequence is TGTGCCAGCAGTGCATTTGGGGGGGGACAGGGGGCTATGAACACTGAAGCTTTCTTT. It yields the protein CASSAFGGGQGAMNTEAFF.

V usage is TRBV7-9 and J usage is TRBJ2-5, with D perhaps matching TRBD2 (6 bases). Trimming took 3 bases from V and 0 from J, leaving 11 bases between them. The CDR3 extends over 15 amino acids. In germline, CDR1 is SEHNR, CDR2 FQNEAQ (reference sequence). CDR3 sequence: CASSFLARNQETQYF. In DNA, the CDR3 is TGTGCCAGCAGCTTTCTAGCGAGAAACCAAGAGACCCAGTACTTC.